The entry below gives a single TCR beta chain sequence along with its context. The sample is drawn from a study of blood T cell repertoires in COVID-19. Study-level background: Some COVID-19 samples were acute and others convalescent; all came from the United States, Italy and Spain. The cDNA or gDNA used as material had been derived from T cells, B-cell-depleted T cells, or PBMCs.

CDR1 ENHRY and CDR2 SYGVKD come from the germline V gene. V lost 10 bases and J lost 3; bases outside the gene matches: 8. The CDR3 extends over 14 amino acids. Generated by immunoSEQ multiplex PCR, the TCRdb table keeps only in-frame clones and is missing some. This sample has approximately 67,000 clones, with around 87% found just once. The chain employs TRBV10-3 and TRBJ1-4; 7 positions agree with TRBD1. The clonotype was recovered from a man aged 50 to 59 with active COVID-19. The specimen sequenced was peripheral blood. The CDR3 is CATRLGTANEKLFF. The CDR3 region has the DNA TGTGCCACCCGCTTGGGGACAGCTAATGAAAAACTGTTTTTT.